The entry below gives a single T cell receptor beta chain sequence along with its context. Its antigen is as yet unknown. Additional DNA sequences in this sample encode the identical CDR3. The data were obtained in a study of cytotoxic CD8 clonotypes in ibrutinib-treated CLL. Across the study: Partial responses totalled about 24 and complete responses 2; after median about six years, approximately 15 remained remitted and about twelve progressed.

Sequenced by immunoSEQ multiplex PCR; TCRdb stores in-frame clones only, minus some. The table has 250,000 to 350,000 clones, more than 70% seen once. Study-wide findings and caveats: Shared public clonotypes were rare, and on treatment they either got smaller or stayed the same. Collection times varied between progressing and sustained-remission patients.

Specimen: PBMCs, collected at disease progression, from a patient treated with ibrutinib. The TCR sequence derives from a human donor with chronic lymphocytic leukemia.

CDR3 coding DNA: TGTGCCAGCAGCTTTAGGGGGGGAAATCAGCCCCAGCATTTT. This codes for CASSFRGGNQPQHF. The chain is built from TRBV5-8 and TRBJ1-5; D possibly corresponds to TRBD1 (6 bases). Germline-derived CDR1 and CDR2 are SGHTS and YDEGEE. The V gene lost 2 bases and the J gene lost 4 bases, with 10 bases spanning the gap. The CDR3 length is 14 residues.